Sequencing of this TCR beta chain was carried out in a study of cytomegalovirus exposure and HLA in healthy donors. From germline, CDR1 is MNHEY and CDR2 SVGAGI. This CDR3 contains 14 residues. After removal of 4 bases from V and 9 bases from J, the junction contained 2 bases not matched to a gene. 13 Jbeta primers and 60 Vbeta primers were used for the PCR. TCRdb's table, derived via immunoSEQ multiplex PCR, lists solely in-frame clones and lacks some. The sample gives 120,000 to 150,000 clones, 60% to 85% of which show up once; under 7.5% is in the top ten. This receptor was identified in a middle-aged man in good health and CMV-seropositive. The sequenced sample consisted of PBMCs. The V gene is TRBV6-5, the J gene TRBJ1-6, with 11 bases aligning to TRBD1. The CDR3 loop reads CASSSGQGGSPLHF. CDR3 bases: TGTGCCAGCAGTTCGGGACAGGGGGGTTCACCCCTCCACTTT.